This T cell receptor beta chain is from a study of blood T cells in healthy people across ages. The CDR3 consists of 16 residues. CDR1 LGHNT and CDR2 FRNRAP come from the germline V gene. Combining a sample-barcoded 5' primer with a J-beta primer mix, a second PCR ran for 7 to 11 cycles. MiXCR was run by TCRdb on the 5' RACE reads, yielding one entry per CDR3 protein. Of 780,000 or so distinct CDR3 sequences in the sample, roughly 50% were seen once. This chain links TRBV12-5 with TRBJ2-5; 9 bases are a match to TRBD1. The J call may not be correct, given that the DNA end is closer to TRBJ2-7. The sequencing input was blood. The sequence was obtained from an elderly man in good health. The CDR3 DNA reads TGTGCTAGTGGTCAAATTCCGGGACAGGGACCCTACGAGCAGTACTTC. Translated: CASGQIPGQGPYEQYF.